Listed below are T cell receptor beta chains from one sample, sequenced in a study of T-cell reconstitution after alpha-beta-depleted transplantation in children. Via MiXCR, TCRdb re-called the PCR reads, giving one row per CDR3 protein. The sample lists about 500,000 distinct CDR3 sequences, 32% seen once, with 2% to 2.5% in the top ten. Here the sequenced sample was PBMCs from the stem cell graft donor, taken from the stem cell graft. Receptors were obtained from a human donor who donated a stem cell graft to a child with aplastic anemia. CDR3s include the opening cysteine and the closing phenylalanine or tryptophan. A D gene is named only where the DNA matches it firmly. Some rows have no size entry. The others give once, few or many, or a class for an expanded clone.

V gene	D gene	J gene	clone size	CDR3 DNA	CDR3 protein
TRBV7-6	NA	TRBJ1-2	NA	TGTGCCAGCAGCGGGGCAGGGAACTATGGCTACACCTTC	CASSGAGNYGYTF
TRBV20-1	TRBD1	TRBJ2-1	NA	TGCAGTGCTGAAGACAGGGGGCCTTACAATGAGCAGTTCTTC	CSAEDRGPYNEQFF
TRBV4-2	NA	TRBJ2-7	NA	TGTGCCAGCAGCCAAGATTCCAGGGGGATAGCGGGAAGTTTCTACGAGCAGTACTTC	CASSQDSRGIAGSFYEQYF
TRBV7-2	NA	TRBJ2-2	once	TGTGCCAGCAGCTTAAGTTACGGCTACACCGGGGAGCTGTTTTTT	CASSLSYGYTGELFF
TRBV7-9	NA	TRBJ1-1	NA	TGTGCCAGCAGCTCGGCCGGGGGGGCCACTGAAGCTTTCTTT	CASSSAGGATEAFF
TRBV6-2/TRBV6-3	TRBD2	TRBJ2-7	few	TGTGCCAGCAGTTACCTAGCGGGAGGCTACGAGCAGTACTTC	CASSYLAGGYEQYF
TRBV7-2	NA	TRBJ1-2	few	TGTGCCAGCAGCCCCGCGGTTGGCTACACCTTC	CASSPAVGYTF
TRBV20-1	NA	TRBJ2-7	many	TGCAGTGCTAGATGGGTTAGCTCCTACGAGCAGTACTTC	CSARWVSSYEQYF
TRBV5-1	NA	TRBJ2-6	NA	TGCGCCAGCAGCCAGTTGAGAAACTCTGGGGCCAACGTCCTGACTTTC	CASSQLRNSGANVLTF
TRBV10-3	NA	TRBJ1-1	few	TGTGCCATAAGTGTAGAGGGGGGGACTGAAGCTTTCTTT	CAISVEGGTEAFF
TRBV6-1	NA	TRBJ1-1	NA	TGTGCCAGCAGCCTGAATGGGGGCGAAGGAAACACTGAAGCTTTCTTT	CASSLNGGEGNTEAFF
TRBV5-6	NA	TRBJ1-2	NA	TGTGCCAGCAGCTTGGGAGGTAGAGAAGTCTATGGCTACACCTTC	CASSLGGREVYGYTF
TRBV9	NA	TRBJ1-2	NA	TGTGCCAGCAGCATAGGCTCTAACTATGGCTACACCTTC	CASSIGSNYGYTF
TRBV24-1	NA	TRBJ2-5	NA	TGTGCCACCAGTGAAACGGGACACTGGATGGGGACCCAGTACTTC	CATSETGHWMGTQYF
TRBV6-1	NA	TRBJ1-1	few	TGTGCCAGCACTCCCCCGAAGGGGACGGGTTCTGGGGCCCCTGAAGCTTTCTTT	CASTPPKGTGSGAPEAFF
TRBV29-1	NA	TRBJ1-2	few	TGCAGCGTTGATCCGATTAACTATGGCTACACCTTC	CSVDPINYGYTF
TRBV6-2/TRBV6-3	NA	TRBJ2-7	NA	TGTGCCAGCAGTCCCAGTGGGATTAGCTCCTACGAGCAGTACTTC	CASSPSGISSYEQYF
TRBV25-1	NA	TRBJ1-1	NA	TGTGCCAGCAGTCTCTCGCCCGGGGGGAACACTGAAGCTTTCTTT	CASSLSPGGNTEAFF
TRBV29-1	TRBD1	TRBJ2-5	NA	TGCAGCGTTGAAGTGGCGGGACAGGGTGGGGGAGAGACCCAGTACTTC	CSVEVAGQGGGETQYF
TRBV7-2	NA	TRBJ1-5	NA	TGTGCCAGCAGCGGACGGACGGGAGCCGGGGAGCCCCAGCATTTT	CASSGRTGAGEPQHF
TRBV30	NA	TRBJ1-5	NA	TGTGCCTGGACAGAGGGGATGGGTCAGCCCCAGCATTTT	CAWTEGMGQPQHF
TRBV3-1	NA	TRBJ2-6	NA	TGTGCCAGCAGCCCTACCGTGGCGATTAGCTCTGGGGCCAACGTCCTGACTTTC	CASSPTVAISSGANVLTF
TRBV12-3/TRBV12-4	NA	TRBJ1-2	few	TGTGCCAGCAGCCTCCGCCCGGGGGATGGCTACACCTTC	CASSLRPGDGYTF
TRBV5-6	NA	TRBJ2-7	NA	TGTGCCAGCAGCTGGACTGGGGTCTACGAGCAGTACTTC	CASSWTGVYEQYF
TRBV5-1	NA	TRBJ2-7	few	TGCGCCAGCGGAGGACAGCTTACCTACGAGCAGTACTTC	CASGGQLTYEQYF
TRBV9	NA	TRBJ1-5	NA	TGTGCCAGCAGTGCCGATCAAAATCAGCCCCAGCATTTT	CASSADQNQPQHF
TRBV2	NA	TRBJ2-7	few	TGTGCCAGCCGAGGGGGTAACTACGAGCAGTACTTC	CASRGGNYEQYF
TRBV30	TRBD1	TRBJ2-1	few	TGTGCCTTACAGGGGGCGAGGCCCAATGAGCAGTTCTTC	CALQGARPNEQFF
TRBV7-9	NA	TRBJ1-1	NA	TGTGCCAGCAGCCCGAGCGTGGGGGCCACTGAAGCTTTCTTT	CASSPSVGATEAFF
TRBV7-6	TRBD2	TRBJ2-3	once	TGTGCCAGCAGCTTAGCGTACAGCGGGACGCCCCCGGATACGCAGTATTTT	CASSLAYSGTPPDTQYF
TRBV29-1	NA	TRBJ1-1	few	TGCAGCGTTGAGAGGGGGAGAGAGACTGAAGCTTTCTTT	CSVERGRETEAFF
TRBV7-6	TRBD2	TRBJ2-7	NA	TGTGCCAGCAGCTCGGGCGGGACTACTATGGACGAGCAGTACTTC	CASSSGGTTMDEQYF
TRBV12-3/TRBV12-4	TRBD2	TRBJ2-3	NA	TGTGCCAGCAGCCTGCTAGCGGTCACAGATACGCAGTATTTT	CASSLLAVTDTQYF
TRBV7-8	NA	TRBJ1-5	NA	TGTGCCAGCAGCCCGCGTCAGGGGAGCAATCAGCCCCAGCATTTT	CASSPRQGSNQPQHF
TRBV2	NA	TRBJ2-2	few	TGTGCCAGCAGTCCCCCGGGACATAACACCGGGGAGCTGTTTTTT	CASSPPGHNTGELFF
TRBV5-6	NA	TRBJ2-3	NA	TGTGCCAGCAGCTTTCGGGTGGGCAGCACAGATACGCAGTATTTT	CASSFRVGSTDTQYF
TRBV19	NA	TRBJ2-3	few	TGTGCCAGTAGTAGCAGACGAGATACGCAGTATTTT	CASSSRRDTQYF
TRBV4-3	NA	TRBJ1-1	NA	TGCGCCACCTCGAGGGGGGCTGAAGCTTTCTTT	CATSRGAEAFF
TRBV7-8	NA	TRBJ1-2	NA	TGTGCCAGCAGCCCGACCCTCGAGGGCTACACCTTC	CASSPTLEGYTF
TRBV5-1	NA	TRBJ1-1	NA	TGCGCCAGCCAGCGGGACGCCAAAAACACTGAAGCTTTCTTT	CASQRDAKNTEAFF
TRBV7-2	NA	TRBJ2-3	NA	TGTGCCAGCAGCACGCGACTGGCGCCGACAGATACGCAGTATTTT	CASSTRLAPTDTQYF
TRBV12-3/TRBV12-4	NA	TRBJ1-5	few	TGTGCCAGCAGTAGACCGTGGACGGAGTATAGCAATCAGCCCCAGCATTTT	CASSRPWTEYSNQPQHF
TRBV19	TRBD1	TRBJ2-2	NA	TGTGCCAGTTCAAATCAAGCAGGGGGCGACACCGGGGAGCTGTTTTTT	CASSNQAGGDTGELFF
TRBV25-1	NA	TRBJ2-5	NA	TGTGCCAGCAGTACCGGCCTACCGTTGGAGACCCAGTACTTC	CASSTGLPLETQYF
TRBV12-3/TRBV12-4	NA	TRBJ1-5	NA	TGTGCCAGCAGCCCGGGCCCAAATCAGCCCCAGCATTTT	CASSPGPNQPQHF
TRBV12-3/TRBV12-4	TRBD1	TRBJ2-1	few	TGTGCCAGCAGTTCACAGGGGGTTCAGTTCTTC	CASSSQGVQFF
TRBV15	TRBD1	TRBJ2-4	few	TGTGCCACCAGCATAAGGACAGGAGCTAAAAACATTCAGTACTTC	CATSIRTGAKNIQYF
TRBV12-3/TRBV12-4	NA	TRBJ2-4	few	TGTGCCAGCAGTTTAACAGGGCCTCAGTACTTC	CASSLTGPQYF
TRBV20-1	TRBD1	TRBJ2-1	NA	TGCAGTGCTAGGGACAGGGTGACTCCCTACAATGAGCAGTTCTTC	CSARDRVTPYNEQFF
TRBV4-1	TRBD2	TRBJ2-4	few	TGCGCCAGCAGCCAACCGGGGAGGGATAAACTAGCCAAAAACATTCAGTACTTC	CASSQPGRDKLAKNIQYF
TRBV28	TRBD1	TRBJ1-3	NA	TGTGCCAGCCAAACCCGGACAGGGAGAAACACCATATATTTT	CASQTRTGRNTIYF
TRBV6-1	TRBD1	TRBJ1-6	few	TGTGCCAGCAGACCGGAGGGAGGGGGCAGTTCACCCCTCCACTTT	CASRPEGGGSSPLHF
TRBV12-3/TRBV12-4	NA	TRBJ1-1	NA	TGTGCCAGCAGTTTCCCCCAGGGCACTGAAGCTTTCTTT	CASSFPQGTEAFF
TRBV7-3	TRBD2	TRBJ2-7	NA	TGTGCCAGCACCCTGGGGAGGGGATGGTACGAGCAGTACTTC	CASTLGRGWYEQYF
TRBV5-6	NA	TRBJ1-3	NA	TGTGCCAGCAGCCCCTGGGGCACCTCTTCTGGAAACACCATATATTTT	CASSPWGTSSGNTIYF
TRBV4-2	TRBD1	TRBJ1-5	NA	TGTGCCAGCAGCCAAGACCGGACTGCTACGGGACAGGGGTCACAGCCCCAGCATTTT	CASSQDRTATGQGSQPQHF
TRBV12-3/TRBV12-4	NA	TRBJ2-1	few	TGTGCCAGCAGCCCCCGTGGGCCCCTTAATGAGCAGTTCTTC	CASSPRGPLNEQFF